Following are 20 T cell receptor beta chains from one sample sequenced in a study of shared clonotypes between healthy human individuals. Assay: immunoSEQ multiplex PCR; the TCRdb copy retains only in-frame clones and omits some. The data contain roughly 500,000 clones, 79% of them singletons. The sequencing input was PBMCs. The receptors shown here come from a woman aged 40 to 50 in good health. Some clones in this sample may be carry-over from other donors' samples.

The chain combines TRBV19 with TRBJ2-6; 8 nucleotides match TRBD1. The germline V gene has CDR1 LNHDA and CDR2 SQIVND (reference sequence). V lost 6 bases, J lost 0 bases, and 10 bases stayed unmatched. The CDR3 is 18 amino acids. The CDR3 sequence is CASSFPGQVISGANVLTF. DNA for the CDR3: TGTGCCAGTAGCTTCCCGGGACAGGTGATCTCTGGGGCCAACGTCCTGACTTTC. Full variable domain (remainder filled in from reference TRBV19 and TRBJ2-6): DGGITQSPKYLFRKEGQNVTLSCEQNLNHDAMYWYRQDPGQGLRLIYYSQIVNDFQKGDIAEGYSVSREKKESFPLTVTSAQKNPTAFYLCASSFPGQVISGANVLTFGAGSRLTVL.

The V call is TRBV18, the J call TRBJ2-7; 7 bases align to TRBD1. The CDR3 sequence is 14 residues long. With 3 bases clipped from V and 2 bases from J, the junction kept 4 bases outside the gene matches. CDR1 is KGHSH, CDR2 LQKENI, per germline. CDR3 protein: CASSPVTGPYEQYF. CDR3 DNA sequence: TGTGCCAGCTCACCGGTGACAGGGCCCTACGAGCAGTACTTC. The entire variable domain, with the rest obtained from reference TRBV18 and TRBJ2-7, is as follows: NAGVMQNPRHLVRRRGQEARLRCSPMKGHSHVYWYRQLPEEGLKFMVYLQKENIIDESGMPKERFSAEFPKEGPSILRIQQVVRGDSAAYFCASSPVTGPYEQYFGPGTRLTVT.

The V and J genes are TRBV11-2 and TRBJ2-1; no definite D call. Trimming removed 0 bases from V and 0 bases from J, with 9 bases in between. This CDR3 is 16 amino acids long. The germline V gene encodes CDR1 SGHAT and CDR2 FQNNGV. The CDR3 DNA reads TGTGCCAGCAGCTTAGATTCTGGCTTCTCCTACAATGAGCAGTTCTTC. Protein product: CASSLDSGFSYNEQFF.

The rearrangement uses TRBV4-1 and TRBJ2-7, with D unclear. This CDR3 has 18 residues. Germline CDR1 MGHRA, CDR2 YSYEKL. The germline V and J ends were trimmed by 0 bases and 3 bases, with 21 bases remaining between them. CDR3 coding DNA: TGCGCCAGCAGCCAAGAACTTCCAGGCGCCGGTTGGTTCTACGAGCAGTACTTC. It is translated as CASSQELPGAGWFYEQYF.

This clone was detected only once. The chain joins TRBV9 to TRBJ2-7; a weak D match, TRBD1 (6 bases). V was pared by 1 base and J by 2 bases, with 13 bases between. The length of the CDR3 is 15 residues. Germline CDR1 reads SGDLS; CDR2 reads YYNGEE. CDR3 coding DNA: TGTGCCAGCAGCGTACAGGCAGGGGCCCCCTACGAGCAGTACTTC. Encoded protein: CASSVQAGAPYEQYF.

This chain joins TRBV5-6 and TRBJ2-1, with TRBD1 matching 7 bases. The length of the CDR3 is 15 residues. CDR1 is SGHDT and CDR2 is YYEEEE in the germline V gene. Trimming at V came to 1 base and at J to 4 bases, leaving 5 bases not matched to a gene. The CDR3 protein is CASSLPGQYYNEQFF. The CDR3 nucleotides are TGTGCCAGCAGCTTGCCGGGACAGTATTACAATGAGCAGTTCTTC.

The chain recombines TRBV30 with TRBJ1-1; D gene unclear. The V gene lost 4 bases and the J gene lost 1 base, with 10 bases spanning the gap. CDR3 size: 13 residues. Germline-derived CDR1 and CDR2 are GTSNPN and SVGIG (reference sequence). CDR3 loop: CAWKVPENTEAFF. The CDR3 DNA sequence: TGTGCCTGGAAGGTGCCGGAGAACACTGAAGCTTTCTTT.

The chain couples TRBV27 to TRBJ1-2, with D maybe TRBD1 (5 bases). The germline V gene encodes CDR1 MNHEY and CDR2 SMNVEV (reference sequence). This CDR3 spans 16 amino acids. With 8 bases removed from V and 4 bases from J, the gap between germline ends came to 23 bases. In nucleotides, the CDR3 is TGTGCCAGCGCACCTACTGGGGGTTTAAGCGGCTATGGCTACACCTTC. Its translation is CASAPTGGLSGYGYTF.

This clone was seen at least ten times. V is TRBV6-4 and J is TRBJ2-2; no definite D call. From germline, CDR1 is MRHNA and CDR2 SNTAGT. V shed 0 bases and J shed 5 bases, with 13 bases lying between them. The CDR3 runs to 16 residues. CDR3 region: CASSDSHTKETGELFF. CDR3 bases: TGTGCCAGCAGTGACTCCCACACCAAGGAAACCGGGGAGCTGTTTTTT.

The chain employs TRBV7-8 and TRBJ2-5; 13 nucleotides match TRBD2. With V trimmed by 6 bases and J by 5 bases, 3 bases remained unmatched. CDR3 length: 14 amino acids. The germline CDR1 and CDR2 sequences are SGHVS and FQNEAQ. The CDR3 nucleotides are TGTGCCAGCAGACTAGCGGGAGGGGGTGAGACCCAGTACTTC. The encoded protein is CASRLAGGGETQYF.

This clone has only one observation. The chain has TRBV7-9 and TRBJ1-4; D not resolved. V lost 1 base and J 9 bases, leaving 6 bases between the germline ends. This CDR3 contains 12 residues. Germline CDR1 reads SEHNR; CDR2 reads FQNEAQ (reference sequence). This CDR3 is CASSLGEQKLFF. DNA for the CDR3: TGTGCCAGCAGCTTAGGAGAGCAAAAACTGTTTTTT.

The chain uses TRBV5-5 and TRBJ2-7, with D unclear. Germline CDR1 reads SGHKS; CDR2 reads YYEKEE (reference sequence). The CDR3 contains 15 residues. V lost 6 bases to trimming and J lost 2 bases, with 18 bases between them. In DNA, the CDR3 is TGTGCCAGCACCACGGCAGAGAGGCATCCCTACGAGCAGTACTTC. This codes for CASTTAERHPYEQYF.

This clone has only one observation. V usage is TRBV6-5 and J usage is TRBJ1-5; D not resolved. Germline lookup yields CDR1 MNHEY and CDR2 SVGAGI. There are 13 residues in the CDR3. V was cut by 6 bases and J by 3 bases, with 9 bases left in between. The CDR3: CASSRTDNQPQHF. Written as DNA, the CDR3 is TGTGCCAGCAGCCGAACTGACAATCAGCCCCAGCATTTT.

V and J are TRBV10-3 and TRBJ2-1; 10 bases are shared with TRBD1. The CDR3 covers 15 residues. The trim removed 5 bases at V and 6 bases at J, leaving 7 bases unmatched. CDR1 is ENHRY and CDR2 is SYGVKD in the germline V gene. This CDR3 is CAISSRTGGTNEQFF. The CDR3 DNA is TGTGCCATCAGTAGCCGGACAGGGGGGACCAATGAGCAGTTCTTC.

The chain employs TRBV6-1 and TRBJ1-5, with TRBD1 as a possible D gene (6 bases). V lost 7 bases to trimming and J lost 5 bases, with 18 bases between them. This CDR3 is 15 amino acids long. CDR1 and CDR2 (germline): MNHNS, SASEGT. The CDR3 DNA follows: TGTGCCAGCACCCCCGCCGGGGGCGGCCATCAGCCCCAGCATTTT. It yields the protein CASTPAGGGHQPQHF.

Only one count was recorded for this clone. This sequence joins TRBV28 and TRBJ2-1, with 12 nucleotides matching TRBD2. The junction had 7 bases not matched to a gene; V was cut back by 6 bases and J by 7 bases. This CDR3 has 15 residues. Per the germline V gene, CDR1 is MDHEN and CDR2 is SYDVKM. The CDR3 nucleotides read TGTGCCAGCAGGCTAGCGGGAGGGCCCGGAAATGAGCAGTTCTTC. Its translation: CASRLAGGPGNEQFF.

This sequence joins TRBV27 and TRBJ2-7; D possibly corresponds to TRBD2 (6 bases). Germline values: CDR1 MNHEY, CDR2 SMNVEV (reference sequence). V shed 5 bases and J shed 3 bases, with 14 bases lying between them. CDR3 length equals 14 residues. Here the CDR3 reads CASSPPGLLYEQYF. The CDR3 nucleotides are TGTGCCAGCAGTCCTCCGGGACTTCTCTACGAGCAGTACTTC.

The J gene is TRBJ1-3, the V gene TRBV28; perhaps TRBD1 as D (5 bases). This CDR3 contains 15 residues. The ends were cut back, 4 bases at V and 0 bases at J, with 10 bases in the middle. Germline CDR1 and CDR2: MDHEN and SYDVKM. CDR3 DNA sequence: TGTGCCAGCAGTTCTACAGGTTACTCTGGAAACACCATATATTTT. Translated, it gives CASSSTGYSGNTIYF. Supplemented by reference TRBV28 and TRBJ1-3, the full variable domain reads DVKVTQSSRYLVKRTGEKVFLECVQDMDHENMFWYRQDPGLGLRLIYFSYDVKMKEKGDIPEGYSVSREKKERFSLILESASTNQTSMYLCASSSTGYSGNTIYFGEGSWLTVV.

The DNA for the CDR3 is TGCGCCAGCAGGAGGACTAGCGGGACTGGGGAGCAGTTCTTC. It translates to CASRRTSGTGEQFF. The chain carries TRBV5-1 and TRBJ2-1, with 12 bases fitting TRBD2. CDR1 and CDR2 from the germline V gene are SGHRS and YFSETQ. The CDR3 totals 14 residues. V was pared by 5 bases and J by 10 bases, with 7 bases of the junction left unmatched. Together with reference TRBV5-1 and TRBJ2-1, the CDR3 gives the full variable domain: KAGVTQTPRYLIKTRGQQVTLSCSPISGHRSVSWYQQTPGQGLQFLFEYFSETQRNKGNFPGRFSGRQFSNSRSEMNVSTLELGDSALYLCASRRTSGTGEQFFGPGTRLTVL.

V usage is TRBV28 and J usage is TRBJ2-7, with TRBD2 matching 7 bases. V gave up 1 base and J gave up 3 bases; unmatched junction bases: 27. The CDR3 consists of 22 residues. CDR1 is MDHEN and CDR2 is SYDVKM in the germline V gene. The CDR3, as DNA: TGTGCCAGCAGTTTATCGGTGGAGGCTAGCGGAGATCCATTGGAATCCGACTACGAGCAGTACTTC. This translates into CASSLSVEASGDPLESDYEQYF.